This entry describes one T cell receptor (beta chain). The sample is drawn from a study of blood T cell repertoires in COVID-19. Sequencing was performed with immunoSEQ multiplex PCR; in TCRdb, only in-frame clones are kept and a portion is missing. The table has fewer than 500,000 clones, approximately 90% seen once; the top ten hold 1.1%. CDR1 and CDR2 from the germline V gene are MNHEY and SVGAGI. This CDR3 is built from 14 residues. The ends were cut back, 7 bases at V and 2 bases at J, with 12 bases in the middle. Specimen: PBMCs or T cells enriched from blood (not recorded which). The receptor was derived from a man under 40 who had recovered from COVID-19. The chain has TRBV6-5 and TRBJ2-1; tentative D call: TRBD2 (6 bases). The CDR3 loop reads CASTRDSPYNEQFF. The CDR3 region has the DNA TGTGCCAGCACCCGGGACTCCCCCTACAATGAGCAGTTCTTC.